The 25 T cell receptor beta chains below all came from one sample that was sequenced in a study of CD8 T cell repertoires and HIV-1 epitope variants. No cognate antigen is known for these TCRs. Only in-frame clones appear in the TCRdb table, and some are missing; sequencing was by immunoSEQ multiplex PCR. In the table there are under 4,000 clones, around 68% of which are singletons. The sequenced sample consisted of cultured CD8+ T cells derived from PBMCs. The receptors here all came from a male donor with HIV.

This clone was found a few times. V usage is TRBV18 and J usage is TRBJ2-3, with 7 bases aligning to TRBD1. With 1 base clipped from V and 2 bases from J, the junction kept 6 bases outside the gene matches. The CDR3 is 16 amino acids. The V gene's germline CDR1 is KGHSH and CDR2 LQKENI. CDR3 bases: TGTGCCAGCTCACCACTAGGGGGCAGTACCACAGATACGCAGTATTTT. Amino acids: CASSPLGGSTTDTQYF.

V gene TRBV27 combines with J gene TRBJ2-3; the D gene is possibly TRBD1 (6 bases). V was pared by 2 bases and J by 5 bases, with 11 bases between. Germline CDR1 reads MNHEY; CDR2 reads SMNVEV (reference sequence). This CDR3 spans 14 amino acids. The CDR3 DNA sequence: TGTGCCAGCAGTTTAAAGAGAGGGGGAGATACGCAGTATTTT. Translation gives CASSLKRGGDTQYF.

The chain links TRBV6-1 to TRBJ2-7; TRBD2 might be the D (5 bases). The CDR3 covers 13 residues. Between the trimmed V and J ends, which lost 0 bases and 3 bases, there was a span of 6 bases. Looked up from germline, CDR1 is MNHNS and CDR2 is SASEGT. In DNA form, the CDR3 reads TGTGCCAGCAGTGAAGCGGACTTCTACGAGCAGTACTTC. This encodes CASSEADFYEQYF.

This clone was picked up a small number of times. The CDR3 reads CASSGIPDYNEQFF. CDR3 nucleotides: TGTGCCAGCAGCGGAATTCCCGACTACAATGAGCAGTTCTTC. This chain links TRBV7-9 with TRBJ2-1; D remains unclear. The V end lost 5 bases, the J end lost 3 bases, and 11 bases lay between the germline ends. The CDR3 length is 14 residues. Looked up from germline, CDR1 is SEHNR and CDR2 is FQNEAQ (reference sequence).

The CDR3 DNA reads TGTGCCAGCAGAATCAAGAGCCGGGAGTTGGATACGCAGTATTTT. Residues: CASRIKSRELDTQYF. The rearrangement uses TRBV7-2 and TRBJ2-3, with a weak D call TRBD2 (6 bases). The CDR3 is 15 amino acids. V was cut by 6 bases and J by 6 bases, with 19 bases left in between. Germline loops: CDR1 SGHTA, CDR2 FQGNSA.

V and J are TRBV19 and TRBJ1-1; D perhaps matches TRBD1 (6 bases). The germline V gene encodes CDR1 LNHDA and CDR2 SQIVND (reference sequence). This CDR3 is 16 amino acids long. Trimming stripped 3 bases from V and 4 bases from J, with 18 bases between. CDR3 nucleotide sequence: TGTGCCAGTAGTATCATTTCCAGGGGACTGGGCACTGAAGCTTTCTTT. Residues: CASSIISRGLGTEAFF.

The chain recombines TRBV18 with TRBJ2-1; perhaps TRBD1 as D (5 bases). Germline CDR1 reads KGHSH; CDR2 reads LQKENI. V lost 2 bases, J lost 0 bases, and 11 bases lay in between. The CDR3 totals 16 residues. The CDR3, as DNA: TGTGCCAGCTCACCAGGGGCCCCTAGCTCCTACAATGAGCAGTTCTTC. The encoded protein is CASSPGAPSSYNEQFF.

The rearrangement links TRBV30 to TRBJ1-5; D possibly corresponds to TRBD1 (5 bases). V lost 2 bases, J lost 5 bases, and 10 bases lay in between. Germline V gene lookup returns CDR1 GTSNPN and CDR2 SVGIG (reference sequence). The CDR3 runs to 13 residues. The CDR3 spells CAWSPRGDQPQHF. In DNA, the CDR3 is TGTGCCTGGAGTCCCCGGGGGGATCAGCCCCAGCATTTT.

The chain is built from TRBV4-1 and TRBJ2-7; TRBD1 is a possible D gene (6 bases). V was shortened by 4 bases and J by 0 bases, with 10 bases between the two germline ends. This CDR3 contains 14 residues. Germline CDR1 MGHRA, CDR2 YSYEKL. The CDR3 nucleotides are TGCGCCAGCAGCCTAGACAGGTTCTCCTACGAGCAGTACTTC. Encoded protein: CASSLDRFSYEQYF.

The chain employs TRBV7-3 and TRBJ2-3, with TRBD2 matching 8 bases. CDR3 length: 15 amino acids. With 3 bases clipped from V and 1 base from J, the junction kept 3 bases outside the gene matches. CDR1 and CDR2 (germline): SGHTA, FQGTGA. CDR3 sequence reads: CASSFAAGGTDTQYF. In DNA form, the CDR3 reads TGTGCCAGCAGCTTTGCAGCGGGGGGCACAGATACGCAGTATTTT. Together with reference TRBV7-3 and TRBJ2-3, the CDR3 gives the full variable domain: GAGVSQTPSNKVTEKGKYVELRCDPISGHTALYWYRQSLGQGPEFLIYFQGTGAADDSGLPNDRFFAVRPEGSVSTLKIQRTERGDSAVYLCASSFAAGGTDTQYFGPGTRLTVL.

V is TRBV28 and J is TRBJ2-1; 7 nucleotides line up with TRBD1. With 1 base clipped from V and 1 base from J, the junction kept 4 bases outside the gene matches. Per the germline V gene, CDR1 is MDHEN and CDR2 is SYDVKM. CDR3 length: 16 residues. The CDR3 protein is CASSLSQGISYNEQFF. The CDR3 DNA reads as TGTGCCAGCAGTTTATCACAGGGGATATCCTACAATGAGCAGTTCTTC.

V is TRBV7-8 and J is TRBJ2-2, with D possibly being TRBD1 (5 bases). V lost 6 bases and J 3 bases, leaving 11 bases between the germline ends. Germline CDR1 is SGHVS and CDR2 is FQNEAQ. The CDR3 length is 14 residues. The CDR3 loop reads CASSSRGDTGELFF. CDR3 nucleotides: TGTGCCAGCAGTTCTAGGGGTGACACCGGGGAGCTGTTTTTT.

The chain couples TRBV13 to TRBJ2-7, with 7 bases fitting TRBD2. The germline gives CDR1 PRHDT, CDR2 FYEKMQ (reference sequence). Germline trimming cut 2 bases from V and 2 bases from J; bases unmatched to any gene: 6. This CDR3 spans 15 amino acids. CDR3 DNA: TGTGCCAGCAGCTTACTAGCGGACGGGACCTACGAGCAGTACTTC. As protein: CASSLLADGTYEQYF.

The rearrangement links TRBV4-2 to TRBJ1-2; D unclear. V was pared by 0 bases and J by 4 bases, with 9 bases between. The CDR3 is made up of 14 amino acids. Germline values: CDR1 LGHNA, CDR2 YNFKEQ. CDR3 in amino acids: CASSQEIGSYGYTF. The CDR3 nucleotides read TGTGCCAGCAGCCAAGAAATAGGGAGCTATGGCTACACCTTC.

As concerns this clone: At one boundary the junction diverges from the germline segment, which might be a read error. This chain connects TRBV7-9 to TRBJ2-5; tentatively, D is TRBD1 or TRBD2 (5 bases each). Germline assignment: CDR1 SEHNR and CDR2 FQNEAQ (reference sequence). The CDR3 spans 15 residues. The CDR3 protein is CASRLGDPRQETQYF. The CDR3 region has the DNA TGTGCCAGCAGGTTAGGGGACCCCCGGCAGGAGACCCAGTACTTC.

This clone was seen a few times. The CDR3, as DNA: TGTGCCAGCAGCACAGAGCTCGGTGGCTACACCTTC. Its protein product is CASSTELGGYTF. The rearrangement joins TRBV9 to TRBJ1-2, with no clear D. CDR1 SGDLS and CDR2 YYNGEE come from the germline V gene. The V end lost 4 bases, the J end lost 7 bases, and 11 bases lay between the germline ends. This CDR3 comprises 12 residues. The entire variable domain, with the rest obtained from reference TRBV9 and TRBJ1-2, is as follows: DSGVTQTPKHLITATGQRVTLRCSPRSGDLSVYWYQQSLDQGLQFLIQYYNGEERAKGNILERFSAQQFPDLHSELNLSSLELGDSALYFCASSTELGGYTFGSGTRLTVV.

This clone was counted only a few times. The CDR3 is CASSPIEDWTGRDEAFF. The CDR3 DNA reads as TGTGCCAGCAGCCCAATCGAGGACTGGACTGGAAGGGATGAAGCTTTCTTT. This chain uses TRBV5-6 with TRBJ1-1; D remains ambiguous. Trimming took 4 bases from V and 7 from J, leaving 26 bases between them. The CDR3 is 17 amino acids. The germline V gene has CDR1 SGHDT and CDR2 YYEEEE.

The rearrangement joins TRBV7-6 to TRBJ2-7, with D maybe TRBD2 (6 bases). The CDR3 sequence is 14 residues long. The germline gives CDR1 SGHVS, CDR2 FNYEAQ. V lost 0 bases to trimming and J lost 7 bases, with 13 bases between them. This CDR3 is CASSLAGGPGEQYF. CDR3 in DNA: TGTGCCAGCAGCTTAGCGGGAGGCCCTGGGGAGCAGTACTTC.

This rearrangement joins TRBV4-3 to TRBJ2-7, with 11 bases fitting TRBD2. Per germline, CDR1 LGHNA and CDR2 YSLEER. The CDR3 spans 17 residues. Germline trimming cut 1 base from V and 4 bases from J; bases unmatched to any gene: 9. CDR3 in amino acids: CASSQGFFASGGYEQYF. The CDR3 nucleotides read TGCGCCAGCAGCCAAGGCTTCTTCGCTAGCGGGGGGTACGAGCAGTACTTC.

The V call is TRBV29-1, the J call TRBJ2-7; D might be TRBD2 (5 bases). The CDR3 contains 12 residues. CDR1 is SQVTM and CDR2 is ANQGSEA in the germline V gene. The V end was cut by 1 base, the J end by 5 bases, with 9 bases between. The CDR3 reads CSVEAGMNEQYF. The DNA of the CDR3 is TGCAGCGTTGAAGCGGGGATGAACGAGCAGTACTTC.

CDR3 in amino acids: CASSLPLVGGYTF. The CDR3 bases are TGTGCCAGCAGCCTCCCCCTGGTAGGGGGCTACACCTTC. This chain connects TRBV9 to TRBJ1-2, with D unresolved. V gave up 4 bases and J gave up 8 bases, with 15 bases separating them. Per the germline V gene, CDR1 is SGDLS and CDR2 is YYNGEE. This CDR3 comprises 13 residues.

This clone was seen more than once but under ten times. The CDR3 DNA sequence: TGTGCCAGCTCACCACAGTTTGGGCAGGGGCCCTACGAGCAGTACTTC. This translates into CASSPQFGQGPYEQYF. The rearrangement links TRBV18 to TRBJ2-7; a weak D match, TRBD1 (6 bases). The germline CDR1 and CDR2 sequences are KGHSH and LQKENI. The V gene lost 1 base and the J gene lost 2 bases, with 15 bases spanning the gap. This CDR3 is 16 amino acids long.

The chain links TRBV15 to TRBJ1-2, with 8 bases matching TRBD1. This CDR3 spans 15 amino acids. Germline values: CDR1 LNHNV, CDR2 YYDKDF (reference sequence). V gave up 5 bases and J gave up 2 bases; unmatched junction bases: 7. The CDR3 spells CATSENRGLNYGYTF. As DNA, the CDR3 is TGTGCCACCAGCGAAAACAGGGGGTTGAACTATGGCTACACCTTC. Together with reference TRBV15 and TRBJ1-2, the CDR3 gives the full variable domain: DAMVIQNPRYQVTQFGKPVTLSCSQTLNHNVMYWYQQKSSQAPKLLFHYYDKDFNNEADTPDNFQSRRPNTSFCFLDIRSPGLGDTAMYLCATSENRGLNYGYTFGSGTRLTVV.

The chain uses TRBV7-7 and TRBJ2-1, with 8 positions matching TRBD1. With V trimmed by 11 bases and J by 3 bases, 6 bases remained unmatched. Germline V gene sequence: CDR1 SSHAT, CDR2 FNYEAQ (reference sequence). The length of the CDR3 is 13 residues. The CDR3, as DNA: TGTGCCTCCGGCACAGGGGGCTACAATGAGCAGTTCTTC. This sequence encodes CASGTGGYNEQFF.

This clone has just one count. V is TRBV19 and J is TRBJ2-2; D is perhaps TRBD2 (6 bases). The V gene's germline CDR1 is LNHDA and CDR2 SQIVND (reference sequence). The CDR3 spans 12 residues. Trimming removed 10 bases from V and 6 bases from J, with 12 bases in between. CDR3 in amino acids: CATTWGAGELFF. The CDR3, as DNA: TGTGCCACTACCTGGGGGGCCGGGGAGCTGTTTTTT.